The rows below give T cell receptor beta chains drawn from one sample of a study of identical twins. TCRdb reanalysed the 5' RACE reads using MiXCR and keeps one entry per CDR3 protein. Here the sample spans 1.5 million to 2 million distinct CDR3 sequences, less than 35% being singletons. The material sequenced was cord blood. Every receptor here comes from a newborn girl in good health. Each CDR3 is given with its conserved first and last residue. A D gene is named only where the DNA matches it firmly. Clone size appears in some rows only: once, few, many, or a class for an expanded clone.

v_call: TRBV5-1; clone_size: NA; j_call: TRBJ2-3; d_call: TRBD1; cdr3_nt: TGCGCCAGCAGCTTTCGAGGGGGCGGGAGCACAGATACGCAGTATTTT; cdr3_aa: CASSFRGGGSTDTQYF
v_call: TRBV28; clone_size: many; j_call: TRBJ2-7; d_call: NA; cdr3_nt: TGTGCCAGCAGCTTAGAGTACGAGCAGTACTTC; cdr3_aa: CASSLEYEQYF
v_call: TRBV10-3; clone_size: few; j_call: TRBJ2-7; d_call: TRBD2; cdr3_nt: TGTGCCATCAGGAGCGGGGGGGCCTACGAGCAGTACTTC; cdr3_aa: CAIRSGGAYEQYF
v_call: TRBV29-1; clone_size: NA; j_call: TRBJ1-2; d_call: TRBD1; cdr3_nt: TGCAGCGTTGCCGGGACAGGGTACTATGGCTACACCTTC; cdr3_aa: CSVAGTGYYGYTF
v_call: TRBV24-1; clone_size: NA; j_call: TRBJ2-7; d_call: NA; cdr3_nt: TGTGCCACCAGTGACCGGAGTAGCGGCCTTGGCGAGCAGTACTTC; cdr3_aa: CATSDRSSGLGEQYF
v_call: TRBV30; clone_size: NA; j_call: TRBJ2-7; d_call: NA; cdr3_nt: TGTGCCTGGAGTGTACTTCTGACAGCTAATGCCTACGAGCAGTACTTC; cdr3_aa: CAWSVLLTANAYEQYF
v_call: TRBV7-2; clone_size: NA; j_call: TRBJ2-1; d_call: TRBD1; cdr3_nt: TGTGCCAGCAGCTTAGCGTTGACGGCCGGGACAGGGAGCTACAATGAGCAGTTCTTC; cdr3_aa: CASSLALTAGTGSYNEQFF
v_call: TRBV20-1; clone_size: NA; j_call: TRBJ2-1; d_call: TRBD2; cdr3_nt: TGCAGTGCTAGACATAGCGGGAGTCCCTACAATGAGCAGTTCTTC; cdr3_aa: CSARHSGSPYNEQFF
v_call: TRBV7-6; clone_size: NA; j_call: TRBJ1-1; d_call: TRBD1; cdr3_nt: TGTGCCAGCAGCTTAAGGTCGACAGGGGTGGTGAACACTGAAGCTTTCTTT; cdr3_aa: CASSLRSTGVVNTEAFF
v_call: TRBV29-1; clone_size: NA; j_call: TRBJ1-1; d_call: NA; cdr3_nt: TGCAGCGTTGTTCGCCCGGAAACTGAAGCTTTCTTT; cdr3_aa: CSVVRPETEAFF
v_call: TRBV4-2; clone_size: NA; j_call: TRBJ1-1; d_call: TRBD1; cdr3_nt: TGTGCCAGCACCCAGGGGGAAGGGAATGTGAACACTGAAGCTTTCTTT; cdr3_aa: CASTQGEGNVNTEAFF
v_call: TRBV7-2; clone_size: NA; j_call: TRBJ2-3; d_call: TRBD2; cdr3_nt: TGTGCCAGCAGCTCATGGGCGGGAGAATCAGATACGCAGTATTTT; cdr3_aa: CASSSWAGESDTQYF
v_call: TRBV24-1; clone_size: few; j_call: TRBJ2-4; d_call: TRBD2; cdr3_nt: TGTGCCACCAGTGAAGGACTAGCGGGAGGGAATGAGCAGTACTTC; cdr3_aa: CATSEGLAGGNEQYF
v_call: TRBV27; clone_size: NA; j_call: TRBJ2-7; d_call: NA; cdr3_nt: TGTGCCAGCAGTTCAACCCCGGGAAGGGGGTCCTACGAGCAGTACTTC; cdr3_aa: CASSSTPGRGSYEQYF
v_call: TRBV27; clone_size: few; j_call: TRBJ2-3; d_call: TRBD1; cdr3_nt: TGTGCCAGCACCCCGGGGACAGTGAGAACAGATACGCAGTATTTT; cdr3_aa: CASTPGTVRTDTQYF
v_call: TRBV20-1; clone_size: few; j_call: TRBJ1-1; d_call: NA; cdr3_nt: TGCTTTGTTAGCGGAGCTTTCTTT; cdr3_aa: CFVSGAFF
v_call: TRBV5-6; clone_size: NA; j_call: TRBJ1-1; d_call: NA; cdr3_nt: TGTGCCAGCAGCCAGGACAGAATAGTACCTGAAGCTTTCTTT; cdr3_aa: CASSQDRIVPEAFF